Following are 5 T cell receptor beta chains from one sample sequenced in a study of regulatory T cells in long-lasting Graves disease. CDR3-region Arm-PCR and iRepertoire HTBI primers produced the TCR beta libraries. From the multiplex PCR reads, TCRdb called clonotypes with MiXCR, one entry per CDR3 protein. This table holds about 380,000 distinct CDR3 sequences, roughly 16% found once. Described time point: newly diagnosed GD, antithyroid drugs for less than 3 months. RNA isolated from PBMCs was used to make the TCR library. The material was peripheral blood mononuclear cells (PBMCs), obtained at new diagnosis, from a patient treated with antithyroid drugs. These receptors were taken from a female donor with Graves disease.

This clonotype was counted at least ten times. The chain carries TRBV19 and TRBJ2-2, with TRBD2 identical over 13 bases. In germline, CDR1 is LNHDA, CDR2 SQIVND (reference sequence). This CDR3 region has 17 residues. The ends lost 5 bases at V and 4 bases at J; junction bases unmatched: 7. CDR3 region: CASSPMGLAGITGELFF. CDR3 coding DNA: TGTGCCAGTAGTCCAATGGGACTAGCGGGAATCACCGGGGAGCTGTTTTTT.

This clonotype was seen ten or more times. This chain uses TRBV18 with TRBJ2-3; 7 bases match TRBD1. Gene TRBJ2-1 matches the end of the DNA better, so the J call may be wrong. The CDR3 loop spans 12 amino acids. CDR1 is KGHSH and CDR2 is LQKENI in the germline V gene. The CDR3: CASSSDRVEQFF. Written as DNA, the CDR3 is TGTGCCAGCTCCTCCGACAGGGTTGAGCAGTTCTTC.

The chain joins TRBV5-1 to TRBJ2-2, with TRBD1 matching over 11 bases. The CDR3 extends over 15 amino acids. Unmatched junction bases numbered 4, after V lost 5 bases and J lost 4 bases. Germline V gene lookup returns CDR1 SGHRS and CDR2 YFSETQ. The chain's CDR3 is CASRRTGGSTGELFF. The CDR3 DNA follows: TGCGCCAGCAGGCGGACAGGGGGCAGCACCGGGGAGCTGTTTTTT.

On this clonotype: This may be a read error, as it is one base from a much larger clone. CDR3 DNA: TGTGCCAGTGGAATAGGACAGGGGGCCTACGAGCAGTTCTTC. It encodes CASGIGQGAYEQFF. The V call is TRBV28, the J call TRBJ2-5; 11 nucleotides align to TRBD1. The last part of the DNA fits TRBJ2-1 better; the J call may be wrong. The germline gives CDR1 MDHEN, CDR2 SYDVKM. This CDR3 comprises 14 residues.

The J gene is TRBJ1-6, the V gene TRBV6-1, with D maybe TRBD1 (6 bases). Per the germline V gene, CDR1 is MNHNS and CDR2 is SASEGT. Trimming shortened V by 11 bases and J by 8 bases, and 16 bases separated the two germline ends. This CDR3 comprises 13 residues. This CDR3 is CAGGAHIDSPLHF. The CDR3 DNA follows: TGTGCCGGGGGGGCGCATATCGATTCACCCCTCCACTTT.